These T cell receptor beta chains were read from a single sample in a study of T-cell memory formation after mild COVID-19. TCRdb reanalysed the 5' RACE reads using MiXCR and keeps one entry per CDR3 protein. This repertoire shows a few hundred thousand distinct CDR3 sequences, 15% to 20% found once; its top ten account for around 23%. The sequenced material came from PBMCs or a T cell subset sorted from them (not recorded which). The receptors derive from a man in his late teens or twenties who had mild COVID-19 (a few samples of this study predate the infection). Cell type and time point are not known. CDR3s leave out the opening cysteine and the closing phenylalanine or tryptophan. Each record gives: CDR3 protein, clone size, J gene, V gene. The listing skips clone size in some rows; elsewhere it reads once, few, many or a size class.

ASSYSYTQY | few | TRBJ2-3 | TRBV6-2/TRBV6-3
ASSPRRGANYGYT | few | TRBJ1-2 | TRBV7-8
ASSLRQGRNTEAF | NA | TRBJ1-1 | TRBV5-1
ASSPAWSGETGELF | few | TRBJ2-2 | TRBV4-3
ASSASGLRPL | NA | TRBJ2-1 | TRBV7-6
ASTNPGSYGYT | few | TRBJ1-2 | TRBV28
ASSLAAGKAGELF | few | TRBJ2-2 | TRBV5-1
ASSSTGGTGELF | many | TRBJ2-2 | TRBV21-1
ASSVSWGLREKLF | few | TRBJ1-4 | TRBV5-1
ATQETHEQY | few | TRBJ2-7 | TRBV10-3
ASSSWERTEAF | few | TRBJ1-1 | TRBV6-1
ASRNEIWGSTGELF | NA | TRBJ2-2 | TRBV2
ASSPTGERRTF | few | TRBJ1-1 | TRBV5-4
ASSRGADYNEQF | NA | TRBJ2-1 | TRBV5-1
ASRRGPGRREQY | many | TRBJ2-7 | TRBV7-2
ASRGVGPSTDTQY | few | TRBJ2-3 | TRBV6-5